This T cell receptor beta chain was sequenced during a study of blood T cell repertoires in COVID-19. Study-level information: From the United States, Italy and Spain came samples of acute and convalescent COVID-19. PBMCs, B-cell-depleted T cells, or T cells were the source of the cDNA or gDNA that made up the material.

Per the original data handling: Reference gene primer amplification in the assay estimated nucleated cell counts. TCRdb's copy holds only in-frame clones and misses some; the assay was immunoSEQ multiplex PCR. That table gives V, J and clone size, and the DNA gave D and trimming. This table holds 200,000 to 300,000 clones, around 89% found once. CDR1 is KGHSH, CDR2 LQKENI, per germline. The CDR3 is 16 amino acids. This clone was counted once. The junction departs from the called germline gene at one end, perhaps through a read error. Sequenced material: peripheral blood. The sequence derives from a woman aged 40 to 50 who had recovered from COVID-19. J is TRBJ2-2 and V is TRBV18, with TRBD2 identical over 8 bases. The CDR3 DNA follows: TGTGCCAGCCCACCTCCGGGACTAGTCTCGACCGGGGAGCTGTTTTTT. It specifies CASPPPGLVSTGELFF.